Below are 22 T cell receptor beta chains sequenced from a single sample in a study of CD8 T cells in Susac syndrome. With random hexamers, reverse transcription was performed on about 0.5 to 1 ug of RNA. TCRdb re-called the immunoSEQ multiplex PCR reads through MiXCR, storing one row per CDR3 protein. The sample has 110,000 to 150,000 distinct CDR3 sequences; about 94% are singletons. The sequencing input was CD8+ T cells from PBMCs. The source is a human donor in good health.

The chain is built from TRBV4-2 and TRBJ2-5, with 11 bases matching TRBD2. Germline values: CDR1 LGHNA, CDR2 YNFKEQ. The V gene end was trimmed by 5 bases and the J gene end by 2 bases; junction bases not matched to a gene: 4. CDR3 size: 15 residues. CDR3 nucleotides: TGTGCCAGCAGCGAAGGGACTAGCGGACAAGAGACCCAGTACTTC. Residues: CASSEGTSGQETQYF.

The chain links TRBV19 to TRBJ2-7, with 7 bases that match TRBD1. The CDR3 totals 13 residues. Germline CDR1 and CDR2: LNHDA and SQIVND (reference sequence). The V segment lost 3 bases and the J segment 1 base; nucleotides outside the gene matches: 0. The CDR3 region has the DNA TGTGCCAGTAGTATGGGACAGTCCTACGAGCAGTACTTC. As protein: CASSMGQSYEQYF.

This clonotype appeared a single time. The V call is TRBV14, the J call TRBJ2-7; D gene unclear. The CDR3 covers 13 residues. V was clipped by 3 bases and J by 0 bases, with 6 bases between them. Germline V lookup: CDR1 SGHDN, CDR2 FVKESK. The CDR3 DNA reads as TGTGCCAGCAGCCACCCTGGCTCCTACGAGCAGTACTTC. It yields the protein CASSHPGSYEQYF.

J is TRBJ2-3 and V is TRBV11-2; unclear D gene. Germline CDR1 is SGHAT and CDR2 is FQNNGV. The CDR3 is 15 residues long. The V end was cut by 3 bases, the J end by 1 base, with 11 bases between. CDR3 protein: CASSFLTYGTDTQYF. The CDR3 DNA reads TGTGCCAGCAGCTTCCTAACGTACGGCACAGATACGCAGTATTTT.

This chain joins TRBV20-1 and TRBJ2-1; D is ambiguous. Germline V gene sequence: CDR1 DFQATT, CDR2 SNEGSKA (reference sequence). The CDR3 totals 10 residues. V gave up 6 bases and J gave up 4 bases, with 4 bases separating them. CDR3 loop: CSAEYNEQFF. In DNA, the CDR3 is TGCAGTGCCGAATACAATGAGCAGTTCTTC.

The chain links TRBV16 to TRBJ2-7; TRBD2 aligns across 7 bases. Germline V CDR1 and CDR2: KGHSY, FQNENV. Losses at the gene ends were 1 base for V and 3 bases for J; bases not matched to a gene: 0. The CDR3 covers 13 residues. The CDR3 nucleotides read TGTGCCAGCAGCCAATGGACTAGCTACGAGCAGTACTTC. Translated: CASSQWTSYEQYF.

The chain links TRBV4-3 to TRBJ2-2; D may be TRBD2 (6 bases). This CDR3 contains 15 residues. Germline V lookup: CDR1 LGHNA, CDR2 YSLEER. The V and J ends lost 4 bases and 6 bases respectively, with 15 bases between them. This chain's CDR3 is CASSRPAGQSGELFF. The CDR3 DNA follows: TGCGCCAGCAGCCGACCCGCGGGGCAATCCGGGGAGCTGTTTTTT.

V and J are TRBV20-1 and TRBJ2-4, with D uncertain. V lost 5 bases, J lost 5 bases, and 13 bases lay in between. This CDR3 is built from 13 residues. The germline V gene has CDR1 DFQATT and CDR2 SNEGSKA (reference sequence). As DNA, the CDR3 is TGCAGTGCTTGTCCCATGGCCCAAAACATTCAGTACTTC. It translates to CSACPMAQNIQYF.

V gene TRBV21-1 combines with J gene TRBJ2-3. TRBV21-1 constitutes a pseudogene. This CDR3 is built from 13 residues. CDR3 nucleotide sequence: TGTGCCACCTTCGGAAGGTGCACAGATACGCAGTATTTT. Its protein is CATFGRCTDTQYF.

The chain joins TRBV7-9 to TRBJ1-1, with a tentative D call TRBD1 (6 bases). CDR3 size: 13 residues. Germline values: CDR1 SEHNR, CDR2 FQNEAQ (reference sequence). Between the trimmed V and J ends, which lost 1 base and 6 bases, there was a span of 9 bases. The CDR3 nucleotides read TGTGCCAGCAGCTTAGTAGGGACACCTGAAGCTTTCTTT. Translation gives CASSLVGTPEAFF. Variable domain in full (rest from reference TRBV7-9 and TRBJ1-1): DTGVSQNPRHKITKRGQNVTFRCDPISEHNRLYWYRQTLGQGPEFLTYFQNEAQLEKSRLLSDRFSAERPKGSFSTLEIQRTEQGDSAMYLCASSLVGTPEAFFGQGTRLTVV.

This clonotype has just one count. The CDR3 here is CATSLRTVPLKQYF. In DNA, the CDR3 is TGTGCCACCAGCCTACGGACAGTACCCCTCAAGCAGTACTTC. The chain has TRBV15 and TRBJ2-7; maybe TRBD1 (6 bases). The CDR3 is 14 residues long. V shed 5 bases and J shed 8 bases, with 19 bases lying between them. Looked up from germline, CDR1 is LNHNV and CDR2 is YYDKDF (reference sequence).

This rearrangement joins TRBV3-1 to TRBJ2-1; 10 positions agree with TRBD2. CDR1 and CDR2 (germline): LGHDT, YNNKEL (reference sequence). J gave up 3 bases and V 4 bases, and 6 bases lay outside the gene matches. There are 16 residues in the CDR3. The CDR3 nucleotides are TGTGCCAGCAGCCCTTTTCGACTAGCGGGCTACAATGAGCAGTTCTTC. Its translation is CASSPFRLAGYNEQFF.

The chain is built from TRBV4-1 and TRBJ1-1; D ambiguous. The CDR3 is 15 amino acids. CDR1 is MGHRA and CDR2 is YSYEKL in the germline V gene. Trimming cost V 4 bases and J 1 base, with 13 bases left between them. The CDR3 spells CASSPLLNTNTEAFF. The CDR3, as DNA: TGCGCCAGCAGCCCCCTACTAAACACGAACACTGAAGCTTTCTTT.

The chain's CDR3 is CASSPGHYNEQFF. The CDR3 bases are TGTGCCAGCAGCCCTGGACATTACAATGAGCAGTTCTTC. The chain carries TRBV6-5 and TRBJ2-1; possibly TRBD1 for D (5 bases). Germline V gene lookup returns CDR1 MNHEY and CDR2 SVGAGI. The length of the CDR3 is 13 residues. V was clipped by 6 bases and J by 4 bases, with 10 bases between them.

The chain recombines TRBV2 with TRBJ2-7, with 8 bases matching TRBD1. Germline CDR1 and CDR2: SNHLY and FYNNEI. Losses at the gene ends were 9 bases for V and 5 bases for J; bases not matched to a gene: 9. The CDR3 is 13 amino acids. Written as DNA, the CDR3 is TGTGCCAGGGGGAGACAGGGGTCCGACGAGCAGTACTTC. As protein: CARGRQGSDEQYF.

The rearrangement joins TRBV14 to TRBJ2-5; the D call may be TRBD1 or TRBD2 (6 bases each). The CDR3 loop spans 15 amino acids. Germline CDR1 SGHDN, CDR2 FVKESK. Trimming pared 0 bases from V and 5 bases from J, leaving 13 bases between. CDR3 bases: TGTGCCAGCAGCCAAGACCCCGGGGGCGAGGAGACCCAGTACTTC. This sequence encodes CASSQDPGGEETQYF.

This rearrangement joins TRBV27 to TRBJ1-2; 7 bases agree with TRBD1. The germline gives CDR1 MNHEY, CDR2 SMNVEV (reference sequence). The CDR3 has 13 amino acids. V was pared by 2 bases and J by 6 bases, with 3 bases of the junction left unmatched. The CDR3 DNA sequence: TGTGCCAGCAGTTTAGCAGGGGGTGATGGCTACACCTTC. Amino acids: CASSLAGGDGYTF.

The rearrangement joins TRBV6-1 to TRBJ2-5, with 7 bases aligning to TRBD2. Germline V gene data show CDR1 as MNHNS and CDR2 as SASEGT. The CDR3 covers 15 residues. The V segment lost 3 bases and the J segment 2 bases; nucleotides outside the gene matches: 6. The CDR3, as DNA: TGTGCCAGCAGTGAGGCTGGGAGGGGACAAGAGACCCAGTACTTC. The encoded protein is CASSEAGRGQETQYF.

This sequence joins TRBV6-2 or TRBV6-3 and TRBJ2-1, with 8 bases lining up with TRBD2. The CDR3 covers 15 residues. In germline, CDR1 is MNHEY, CDR2 SVGEGT. The trim removed 1 base at V and 4 bases at J, leaving 3 bases unmatched. The CDR3 DNA sequence: TGTGCCAGCAGTTACTGGCTAGCGGGTTACAATGAGCAGTTCTTC. It codes for CASSYWLAGYNEQFF.

J is TRBJ1-2 and V is TRBV27; D remains ambiguous. Trimming took off 5 bases at V and 1 base at J, with 8 bases between the two ends. The CDR3 sequence is 13 residues long. Germline-derived CDR1 and CDR2 are MNHEY and SMNVEV (reference sequence). The CDR3 sequence is CASSHTSNYGYTF. The CDR3 DNA is TGTGCCAGCAGTCATACAAGTAACTATGGCTACACCTTC.

This sequence joins TRBV15 and TRBJ2-5; 7 bases are a match to TRBD1. V lost 9 bases, J lost 5 bases, and 6 bases stayed unmatched. CDR1 is LNHNV and CDR2 is YYDKDF in the germline V gene (reference sequence). This CDR3 has 12 amino acids. The CDR3 here is CATGRGFETQYF. The CDR3 DNA reads as TGTGCCACGGGCAGGGGGTTCGAGACCCAGTACTTC.

J is TRBJ2-1 and V is TRBV27; 9 positions agree with TRBD1. After removal of 6 bases from V and 7 bases from J, the junction contained 4 bases not matched to a gene. Germline CDR1 reads MNHEY; CDR2 reads SMNVEV (reference sequence). This CDR3 region has 13 residues. The CDR3 region has the DNA TGTGCCAGCAGCGACAGGGGGTTTAATGAGCAGTTCTTC. Translation gives CASSDRGFNEQFF.